These 20 T cell receptor beta chains originate from one sample sequenced in a study of blood T cell repertoires in COVID-19. Data came from immunoSEQ multiplex PCR; TCRdb stores just in-frame clones and leaves some out. The repertoire holds 70,000 or so clones, with more than 75% as singletons. The sequencing sample was made of peripheral blood. These receptors were collected from a woman aged 60-75 years with acute or convalescent COVID-19.

This clone was observed a few times. This rearrangement joins TRBV5-4 to TRBJ1-2; 7 bases align to TRBD1. V gave up 4 bases and J gave up 5 bases; unmatched junction bases: 11. The CDR3 totals 15 residues. CDR1 is SGHNT and CDR2 is YYREEE in the germline V gene (reference sequence). Written as DNA, the CDR3 is TGTGCCAGCAGCCCCCGAAGGGGACAGTCATATGGCTACACCTTC. Protein product: CASSPRRGQSYGYTF.

This chain uses TRBV19 with TRBJ2-5; D unresolved. This CDR3 is built from 13 residues. With 3 bases removed from V and 0 bases from J, the gap between germline ends came to 5 bases. From germline, CDR1 is LNHDA and CDR2 SQIVND (reference sequence). CDR3 bases: TGTGCCAGTAGTATCATGTACCAAGAGACCCAGTACTTC. Protein: CASSIMYQETQYF.

J is TRBJ1-6 and V is TRBV14; D unclear. The CDR3 spans 15 residues. Looked up from germline, CDR1 is SGHDN and CDR2 is FVKESK. The germline V and J ends were trimmed by 1 base and 7 bases, with 11 bases remaining between them. The chain's CDR3 is CASSQGHITNSPLHF. The DNA of the CDR3 is TGTGCCAGCAGCCAAGGGCATATCACAAATTCACCCCTCCACTTT.

The chain recombines TRBV15 with TRBJ1-1; no reliable D call. The CDR3 runs 16 residues. Trimming removed 8 bases at V and 3 bases at J, with 22 bases between. Germline V gene lookup returns CDR1 LNHNV and CDR2 YYDKDF (reference sequence). CDR3: CATFNFEPGLDTEAFF. CDR3 in DNA: TGTGCCACCTTTAATTTCGAGCCGGGGTTGGACACTGAAGCTTTCTTT.

The V gene is TRBV7-2, the J gene TRBJ2-7, with 11 bases that match TRBD2. In germline, CDR1 is SGHTA, CDR2 FQGNSA. This CDR3 region has 15 residues. The V gene end was trimmed by 3 bases and the J gene end by 0 bases; junction bases not matched to a gene: 1. The CDR3 DNA reads TGTGCCAGCAGCTTGGGGACTAGCGGCTCCTACGAGCAGTACTTC. Translation: CASSLGTSGSYEQYF.

The chain recombines TRBV24-1 with TRBJ2-7; 12 nucleotides align to TRBD1. The V gene's germline CDR1 is KGHDR and CDR2 SFDVKD. The CDR3 contains 16 residues. J gave up 4 bases and V 4 bases, and 7 bases lay outside the gene matches. CDR3 residues: CATSEPGTGGGYEQYF. CDR3 DNA: TGTGCCACCAGTGAACCCGGGACAGGGGGCGGTTACGAGCAGTACTTC.

The chain joins TRBV19 to TRBJ1-5; D might be TRBD1 (6 bases). With 5 bases removed from V and 0 bases from J, the gap between germline ends came to 20 bases. Germline V CDR1 and CDR2: LNHDA, SQIVND (reference sequence). The CDR3 has 18 residues. CDR3 loop: CASSPSPFTGYSNQPQHF. The DNA of the CDR3 is TGTGCCAGTAGTCCCAGCCCTTTCACAGGGTATAGCAATCAGCCCCAGCATTTT.

V is TRBV5-1 and J is TRBJ2-5; 8 bases fit TRBD2. This CDR3 has 16 amino acids. Per germline, CDR1 SGHRS and CDR2 YFSETQ. With V trimmed by 3 bases and J by 9 bases, 16 bases remained unmatched. This CDR3 is CASSSMSGSSGGSQYF. The CDR3, as DNA: TGCGCCAGCAGCTCCATGTCGGGGTCCTCGGGGGGGTCCCAGTACTTC.

A remark on this clone: The sample holds other DNA sequences that translate to the same CDR3. The chain recombines TRBV5-1 with TRBJ2-7, with D perhaps matching TRBD2 (6 bases). The CDR3 runs 14 residues. The germline CDR1 and CDR2 sequences are SGHRS and YFSETQ. The V and J ends lost 0 bases and 3 bases respectively, with 10 bases between them. In DNA, the CDR3 is TGCGCCAGCAGCTTGGCCCGGGGGAGCTACGAGCAGTACTTC. It translates to CASSLARGSYEQYF.

The chain is built from TRBV7-8 and TRBJ2-5; perhaps TRBD2 as D (6 bases). V lost 0 bases, J lost 3 bases, and 11 bases lay in between. There are 15 residues in the CDR3. Per germline, CDR1 SGHVS and CDR2 FQNEAQ. CDR3 nucleotide sequence: TGTGCCAGCAGCTTAGCCACAGGCGGGGAAGAGACCCAGTACTTC. Amino acids: CASSLATGGEETQYF. The full variable domain, its missing parts supplied by reference TRBV7-8 and TRBJ2-5, is GAGVSQSPRYKVAKRGQDVALRCDPISGHVSLFWYQQALGQGPEFLTYFQNEAQLDKSGLPSDRFFAERPEGSVSTLKIQRTQQEDSAVYLCASSLATGGEETQYFGPGTRLLVL.

The count of this clone is one. This chain links TRBV30 with TRBJ2-6; no clear D gene. Germline assignment: CDR1 GTSNPN and CDR2 SVGIG (reference sequence). V was cut by 5 bases and J by 1 base, with 12 bases left in between. The CDR3 has 15 residues. This CDR3 is CAWGEETSGANVLTF. For the CDR3, the DNA is TGTGCCTGGGGAGAGGAGACTTCTGGGGCCAACGTCCTGACTTTC.

The chain is built from TRBV9 and TRBJ2-3; TRBD2 matches 13 bases. CDR1 and CDR2 (germline): SGDLS, YYNGEE. The trim removed 3 bases at V and 2 bases at J, leaving 15 bases unmatched. The CDR3 covers 20 residues. The CDR3 is CASSARGTSGALLSTDTQYF. The DNA of the CDR3 is TGTGCCAGCAGCGCGAGAGGGACTAGCGGGGCGCTACTTTCCACAGATACGCAGTATTTT.

This clone appeared a single time. V gene TRBV7-8 combines with J gene TRBJ2-5; TRBD2 matches 13 bases. After removal of 2 bases from V and 3 bases from J, the junction contained 6 bases not matched to a gene. From germline, CDR1 is SGHVS and CDR2 FQNEAQ. This CDR3 comprises 17 residues. The CDR3 coding sequence is TGTGCCAGCAGCTTAATGGGAGGGACTAGCGGGAAAGAGACCCAGTACTTC. Encoded protein: CASSLMGGTSGKETQYF.

Comment on this clone: Germline and junction disagree at one end, which may indicate a read error. V gene TRBV19 combines with J gene TRBJ2-6; 10 bases align to TRBD1. The CDR3 is made up of 17 amino acids. CDR1 is LNHDA and CDR2 is SQIVND in the germline V gene (reference sequence). The chain's CDR3 is CASSIRDRGSAANVLTF. CDR3 in DNA: TGTGCCAGTAGTATCCGGGACAGGGGCTCTGCGGCCAACGTCCTGACTTTC.

The chain recombines TRBV6-1 with TRBJ1-5, with 9 bases aligning to TRBD1. The CDR3 has 18 residues. The V and J ends lost 3 bases and 0 bases, in that order; junction bases with no gene match: 9. The germline gives CDR1 MNHNS, CDR2 SASEGT. CDR3 residues: CASSERTGVGYSNQPQHF. The CDR3 coding sequence is TGTGCCAGCAGTGAGCGGACAGGGGTGGGGTATAGCAATCAGCCCCAGCATTTT.

The chain carries TRBV3-1 (or the pseudogene TRBV3-2) and TRBJ1-2, with D possibly TRBD1 on 6 matching bases. The CDR3 consists of 14 residues. Germline values: CDR1 LGHDT, CDR2 YNNKEL (reference sequence). Trimming shortened V by 1 base and J by 6 bases, and 12 bases separated the two germline ends. CDR3 amino acids: CASSQGGTIDGYTF. CDR3 DNA: TGTGCCAGCAGCCAAGGGGGGACAATCGATGGCTACACCTTC.

This chain joins TRBV7-9 and TRBJ1-2; 8 nucleotides align to TRBD1. This CDR3 has 14 residues. Trimming cost V 5 bases and J 4 bases; bases outside gene matches: 6. Germline loops: CDR1 SEHNR, CDR2 FQNEAQ (reference sequence). CDR3 coding DNA: TGTGCCAGCAGCCTGGACAGGGAGGGCTATGGCTACACCTTC. Encoded protein: CASSLDREGYGYTF. The variable domain in full, with the rest retrieved from reference TRBV7-9 and TRBJ1-2, is DTGVSQNPRHKITKRGQNVTFRCDPISEHNRLYWYRQTLGQGPEFLTYFQNEAQLEKSRLLSDRFSAERPKGSFSTLEIQRTEQGDSAMYLCASSLDREGYGYTFGSGTRLTVV.

A few counts support this clone. V and J are TRBV19 and TRBJ1-2; no clear D. CDR3 length: 14 residues. Trimming removed 1 base at V and 3 bases at J, with 9 bases between. Germline CDR1 is LNHDA and CDR2 is SQIVND (reference sequence). In nucleotides, the CDR3 is TGTGCCAGTAGTATAGGGGAGGCCCACTATGGCTACACCTTC. Protein product: CASSIGEAHYGYTF.

The chain uses TRBV18 and TRBJ1-5; 9 positions agree with TRBD1. V was clipped by 4 bases and J by 5 bases; unmatched bases: 6. The germline V gene encodes CDR1 KGHSH and CDR2 LQKENI. CDR3 length: 15 amino acids. CDR3 coding DNA: TGTGCCAGCTCACTTTCCACAGGGGGCGATCAGCCCCAGCATTTT. Translating gives CASSLSTGGDQPQHF.

This clone is a singleton in its sample. The chain is built from TRBV9 and TRBJ1-2; 8 bases line up with TRBD1. CDR1 and CDR2 from the germline V gene are SGDLS and YYNGEE. There are 13 residues in the CDR3. V was pared by 4 bases and J by 7 bases, with 6 bases of the junction left unmatched. The CDR3 loop reads CASSTWDRIGYTF. The CDR3 DNA reads TGTGCCAGCAGCACATGGGACAGGATTGGCTACACCTTC.